These T cell receptor beta chains were read from a single sample in a study of shared clonotypes between healthy human individuals. This table comes from immunoSEQ multiplex PCR, and its TCRdb copy is limited to in-frame clones, with some not included. Here the sample spans roughly 700,000 clones, about nine tenths being singletons. The specimen sequenced was memory CD8+ T cells from PBMCs. The origin of the receptors is a man aged 18 to 29 in good health. Some clones in this sample may be carry-over from other donors' samples. Each CDR3 is given with its conserved first and last residue. A D gene is named only where the DNA matches it firmly. Clone sizes are given selectively: once, few, many, or a class where the clone is expanded.

TRBV5-1	TRBJ2-7	14	-	-	CASSLVGRDYEQYF	TGCGCCAGCAGCTTGGTGGGCCGAGACTACGAGCAGTACTTC
TRBV9	TRBJ1-1	14	once	-	CASSDTTGRTEAFF	TGTGCCAGCAGCGATACGACAGGTCGGACTGAAGCTTTCTTT
TRBV28	TRBJ2-3	15	once	-	CASSPLIGSTDTQYF	TGTGCCAGCAGCCCATTGATCGGGAGCACAGATACGCAGTATTTT
TRBV29-1	TRBJ1-2	10	-	-	CSVEGYGYTF	TGCAGCGTTGAGGGCTATGGCTACACCTTC
TRBV4-3	TRBJ2-1	16	-	TRBD2	CASSPVREGRGNEQFF	TGCGCCAGCAGCCCAGTACGGGAGGGCCGTGGAAATGAGCAGTTCTTC
TRBV29-1	TRBJ2-7	13	-	-	CSVILTESYEQYF	TGCAGCGTTATTCTGACGGAATCCTACGAGCAGTACTTC
TRBV2	TRBJ2-7	16	-	-	CASSEDLGLKSYEQYF	TGTGCCAGCAGTGAAGATTTGGGGCTCAAGTCCTACGAGCAGTACTTC
TRBV7-9	TRBJ1-4	14	once	-	CASSLPRDNEKLFF	TGTGCCAGCAGCCTCCCTAGAGATAATGAAAAACTGTTTTTT
TRBV2	TRBJ2-6	19	-	TRBD1	CASSGLGQGAPLGANVLTF	TGTGCCAGCAGTGGACTGGGGCAGGGGGCGCCTCTTGGGGCCAACGTCCTGACTTTC
TRBV4-2	TRBJ2-7	18	-	TRBD1	CASSQPDRGRGGSDEQYF	TGTGCCAGCAGCCAACCGGACAGGGGTCGTGGGGGGTCCGACGAGCAGTACTTC
TRBV7-3	TRBJ2-1	15	-	-	CASSLTRGRSNEQFF	TGTGCCAGCAGCTTAACGCGAGGGCGGAGCAATGAGCAGTTCTTC
TRBV7-8	TRBJ2-1	15	-	TRBD2	CASSLETSVRGEQFF	TGTGCCAGCAGCTTAGAGACTAGCGTAAGGGGCGAGCAGTTCTTC
TRBV7-9	TRBJ2-7	12	-	-	CASSLFGGEQYF	TGTGCCAGCTCCCTTTTTGGCGGCGAGCAGTACTTC
TRBV5-1	TRBJ2-4	17	-	-	CASSLNGLAPLGNIQYF	TGCGCCAGCAGCTTGAATGGTCTAGCGCCATTGGGAAACATTCAGTACTTC
TRBV19	TRBJ1-1	12	many	-	CASQAWGTEAFF	TGTGCCAGTCAGGCCTGGGGGACTGAAGCTTTCTTT
TRBV6-1	TRBJ1-4	18	-	TRBD1	CASSEGPGNTGVGEKLFF	TGTGCCAGCAGTGAAGGACCGGGTAATACAGGGGTTGGTGAAAAACTGTTTTTT
TRBV5-5	TRBJ2-1	15	many	-	CASSLVSAPYNEQFF	TGTGCCAGCAGCTTGGTGTCCGCCCCCTACAATGAGCAGTTCTTC
TRBV5-1	TRBJ1-1	13	-	-	CASSSRENTEAFF	TGCGCCAGCAGCTCTCGGGAGAACACTGAAGCTTTCTTT
TRBV6-9	TRBJ2-7	12	many	-	CASSEGDYEQYF	TGTGCCAGCTCAGAAGGCGACTACGAGCAGTACTTC
TRBV7-9	TRBJ1-2	16	once	-	CASSGADRGHNYGYTF	TGTGCCAGCAGCGGGGCCGATAGAGGGCACAACTATGGCTACACCTTC